One T cell receptor beta chain is described in this entry. Antigen specificity is unknown. Both 60 Vbeta primers and 13 Jbeta primers went into the PCR. The authors' processing: Approximately 11 million shared chains were among the approximately 82 million unique TCR beta chains that a later analysis counted. Profiling relied on immunoSEQ multiplex PCR, and the TCRdb table lists in-frame clones only, not all of them. That table furnishes V, J and clone size, whereas the DNA furnished D and trimming. The sample includes around 190,000 clones, over 65% of them seen just once. This sample stems from a study of cytomegalovirus exposure and HLA in healthy donors. Study-wide context: The Caucasian-associated ancestry cluster held around four fifths of 300 to 450 genotyped donors.

V gave up 4 bases and J gave up 2 bases, with 14 bases separating them. This CDR3 region has 16 residues. Germline V gene sequence: CDR1 SGHDN, CDR2 FVKESK. General observations from the study: Further analysis, carried out later, found HLA-associated TCR beta chains more clonally expanded than equally common other chains. In a later analysis, the majority of CMV-associated beta chains seemingly showed HLA restriction.

This chain links TRBV14 with TRBJ2-2; the D is unclear. This receptor was obtained from a man aged 60-69 years in good health and CMV-seronegative. What was sequenced was PBMCs. Written as DNA, the CDR3 is TGTGCCAGCAGCCTCGCCGGGTCGATAAACACCGGGGAGCTGTTTTTT. It specifies CASSLAGSINTGELFF. Using reference TRBV14 and TRBJ2-2 for the parts outside the CDR3, the full variable domain is EAGVTQFPSHSVIEKGQTVTLRCDPISGHDNLYWYRRVMGKEIKFLLHFVKESKQDESGMPNNRFLAERTGGTYSTLKVQPAELEDSGVYFCASSLAGSINTGELFFGEGSRLTVL.